The next 26 T cell receptor beta chains were all read from a single sample in a study of identical twins. TCRdb reanalysed the 5' RACE reads using MiXCR and keeps one entry per CDR3 protein. The table has about 530,000 distinct CDR3 sequences, around 15% seen once. Separately, the same data were catalogued under a study of yellow fever vaccine responses in identical twins.

Sequenced: CD4+ T cells sorted from blood. These receptors originate from a woman aged 18-29 years in good health.

This chain connects TRBV20-1 to TRBJ2-3; 14 bases are shared with TRBD2. This CDR3 region has 16 residues. Looked up from germline, CDR1 is DFQATT and CDR2 is SNEGSKA (reference sequence). V shed 2 bases, J shed 4 bases, and the junction held 5 bases outside the gene matches. CDR3 protein: CSARSETSGGADTQYF. The CDR3 nucleotides read TGCAGTGCTAGATCAGAGACTAGCGGGGGGGCAGATACGCAGTATTTT.

Only a few counts were recorded for this clonotype. This chain uses TRBV2 with TRBJ1-2; TRBD1 aligns across 8 bases. V gave up 5 bases and J gave up 8 bases; unmatched junction bases: 10. Germline V gene lookup returns CDR1 SNHLY and CDR2 FYNNEI. The CDR3 runs 14 residues. As DNA, the CDR3 is TGTGCCAGCAGTAAAGACAGGGGAGTCGGAGGCTACACCTTC. Translated: CASSKDRGVGGYTF.

This clonotype was detected a few times. The chain links TRBV12-3 or TRBV12-4 to TRBJ2-1; TRBD2 matches at 9 bases. Germline trimming cut 5 bases from V and 0 bases from J; bases unmatched to any gene: 5. CDR3 length: 16 residues. The DNA of the CDR3 is TGTGCCAGCAGTGCTAGCGGGGACGCCTCCTACAATGAGCAGTTCTTC. It specifies CASSASGDASYNEQFF.

This clonotype has ten or more counts. The genes are TRBV12-3 or TRBV12-4 and TRBJ1-1; no definite D call. The CDR3 runs 15 residues. The ends were cut back, 2 bases at V and 0 bases at J, with 10 bases in the middle. The CDR3 here is CASSLTENMNTEAFF. The CDR3 DNA sequence: TGTGCCAGCAGTTTAACAGAGAACATGAACACTGAAGCTTTCTTT.

The sample holds a few counts of this clonotype. The rearrangement uses TRBV11-3 and TRBJ1-1; 7 bases map to TRBD1. CDR3 length: 15 residues. The germline V gene has CDR1 SGHNT and CDR2 YENEEA. J gave up 1 base and V 4 bases, and 6 bases lay outside the gene matches. CDR3 residues: CASSYQGGSNTEAFF. Here the CDR3 DNA reads TGTGCCAGCAGCTACCAGGGGGGATCGAACACTGAAGCTTTCTTT. Looking up the rest from reference TRBV11-3 and TRBJ1-1 gives the full variable domain: EAGVVQSPRYKIIEKKQPVAFWCNPISGHNTLYWYLQNLGQGPELLIRYENEEAVDDSQLPKDRFSAERLKGVDSTLKIQPAELGDSAVYLCASSYQGGSNTEAFFGQGTRLTVV.

V usage is TRBV20-1 and J usage is TRBJ2-4; D uncertain. Looked up from germline, CDR1 is DFQATT and CDR2 is SNEGSKA (reference sequence). The V gene lost 1 base and the J gene lost 0 bases, with 7 bases spanning the gap. CDR3 size: 14 residues. The CDR3 DNA reads TGCAGTGCTAGAGTGGCAGGAGCCAAAAACATTCAGTACTTC. Amino acids: CSARVAGAKNIQYF.

This chain uses TRBV6-2 or TRBV6-3 with TRBJ2-1, with 13 positions matching TRBD2. The junction had 5 bases not matched to a gene; V was cut back by 6 bases and J by 3 bases. This CDR3 is built from 16 residues. The germline gives CDR1 MNHEY, CDR2 SVGEGT. CDR3 nucleotides: TGTGCCAGCAGAGGACTAGCGGGAGTCGGCTACAATGAGCAGTTCTTC. Protein product: CASRGLAGVGYNEQFF.

This sequence joins TRBV10-3 and TRBJ1-3; D call uncertain. V lost 1 base and J 4 bases, leaving 8 bases between the germline ends. Germline V CDR1 and CDR2: ENHRY, SYGVKD. The CDR3 spans 14 residues. This CDR3 is CAISELSEGNTIYF. CDR3 nucleotide sequence: TGTGCCATCAGTGAGTTGTCGGAAGGAAACACCATATATTTT.

There are a few counts of this clonotype. This chain links TRBV20-1 with TRBJ2-2; TRBD2 matches 9 bases. V dropped 0 bases and J dropped 7; count of bases not matched to a gene: 12. CDR1 is DFQATT, CDR2 SNEGSKA, per germline (reference sequence). The CDR3 contains 17 residues. CDR3 bases: TGCAGTGCTAGAGATCCGTCCTTAGCGGGAGTAGGCGGGGAGCTGTTTTTT. Protein: CSARDPSLAGVGGELFF.

This chain uses TRBV27 with TRBJ2-6, with TRBD1 identical over 9 bases. The trim removed 4 bases at V and 0 bases at J, leaving 10 bases unmatched. This CDR3 contains 19 residues. Germline V gene data show CDR1 as MNHEY and CDR2 as SMNVEV (reference sequence). The CDR3, as DNA: TGTGCCAGCAGTTGCCCGGACGGGACAGGGTACTCTGGGGCCAACGTCCTGACTTTC. Translation: CASSCPDGTGYSGANVLTF.

This clonotype has at least ten counts. J is TRBJ2-1 and V is TRBV12-3 or TRBV12-4; D is perhaps TRBD1 (5 bases). The CDR3 totals 15 residues. V was cut by 3 bases and J by 1 base, with 10 bases left in between. The CDR3 DNA reads as TGTGCCAGCAGTTTCACCCAGGGTTCCTACAATGAGCAGTTCTTC. Its protein product is CASSFTQGSYNEQFF.

The CDR3 loop reads CASSKVTSGSITGELFF. The CDR3 nucleotides read TGTGCCAGCAGCAAGGTGACTAGCGGGAGTATTACCGGGGAGCTGTTTTTT. The chain carries TRBV5-6 and TRBJ2-2; 12 positions agree with TRBD2. CDR1 and CDR2 from the germline V gene are SGHDT and YYEEEE. V was pared by 4 bases and J by 5 bases, with 9 bases of the junction left unmatched. This CDR3 comprises 17 residues.

In its sample, this clonotype was seen a few times. The chain recombines TRBV7-2 with TRBJ2-3; 9 bases line up with TRBD1. Losses at the gene ends were 2 bases for V and 5 bases for J; bases not matched to a gene: 8. Germline-derived CDR1 and CDR2 are SGHTA and FQGNSA. This CDR3 has 16 residues. This CDR3 reads CASSLSTGGGRDTQYF. The CDR3 bases are TGTGCCAGCAGCTTATCGACAGGGGGTGGGAGAGATACGCAGTATTTT.

The chain couples TRBV5-1 to TRBJ2-5; 13 nucleotides align to TRBD2. J lost 1 base, V lost 1 base, and 7 bases had no gene match. The germline V gene encodes CDR1 SGHRS and CDR2 YFSETQ. This CDR3 has 18 residues. The CDR3 DNA reads TGCGCCAGCAGCTTGCCAGGACTAGCGGGAGTAATCCAAGAGACCCAGTACTTC. Translation gives CASSLPGLAGVIQETQYF.

The chain couples TRBV18 to TRBJ2-1; TRBD2 aligns across 9 bases. V dropped 4 bases and J dropped 6; count of bases not matched to a gene: 7. The CDR3 covers 15 residues. CDR1 and CDR2 from the germline V gene are KGHSH and LQKENI. CDR3 loop: CASSLGGGGLNEQFF. CDR3 nucleotides: TGTGCCAGCTCACTCGGCGGGGGGGGCCTCAATGAGCAGTTCTTC.

Many counts were recorded for this clonotype. The chain uses TRBV10-3 and TRBJ2-3; D is unresolved. Trimming removed 7 bases at V and 0 bases at J, with 8 bases between. CDR1 is ENHRY and CDR2 is SYGVKD in the germline V gene. The CDR3 length is 13 residues. CDR3 nucleotides: TGTGCCATCAAAAGCAGCAGCACAGATACGCAGTATTTT. Protein: CAIKSSSTDTQYF.

CDR3 DNA: TGCGCCAGCAGACACCTAGCGGGGGGGGAAATCTACGAGCAGTACGTC. Translated: CASRHLAGGEIYEQYV. V is TRBV5-1 and J is TRBJ2-7; TRBD2 agrees at 12 bases. This CDR3 region has 16 residues. V was pared by 5 bases and J by 3 bases, with 9 bases of the junction left unmatched. Germline lookup yields CDR1 SGHRS and CDR2 YFSETQ.

In its sample, this clonotype was seen a few times. The V and J genes are TRBV20-1 and TRBJ2-7, with D possibly being TRBD2 (6 bases). The V end was cut by 3 bases, the J end by 4 bases, with 19 bases between. This CDR3 is built from 15 residues. CDR1 DFQATT and CDR2 SNEGSKA come from the germline V gene (reference sequence). Here the CDR3 DNA reads TGCAGTGCTAGTAGTCTCGCCGGGAGTAGTTACGAGCAGTACTTC. It specifies CSASSLAGSSYEQYF.

The V call is TRBV5-1, the J call TRBJ2-2, with a tentative D call TRBD1 (6 bases). This CDR3 region has 16 residues. Germline CDR1 and CDR2: SGHRS and YFSETQ. The V gene lost 6 bases and the J gene lost 0 bases, with 15 bases spanning the gap. DNA for the CDR3: TGCGCCAGCACCACTACAGGGAACACGAACACCGGGGAGCTGTTTTTT. It encodes CASTTTGNTNTGELFF.

This clonotype was observed a handful of times. J is TRBJ1-4 and V is TRBV6-1, with D unclear. Germline values: CDR1 MNHNS, CDR2 SASEGT. The V and J ends lost 6 bases and 0 bases respectively, with 8 bases between them. The CDR3 extends over 14 amino acids. DNA of the CDR3: TGTGCCAGCAGGACTACAGCAACTAATGAAAAACTGTTTTTT. Protein sequence: CASRTTATNEKLFF.

The chain employs TRBV6-1 and TRBJ2-2; D remains ambiguous. The germline V and J ends were trimmed by 0 bases and 6 bases, with 8 bases remaining between them. The CDR3 runs 14 residues. Germline CDR1 MNHNS, CDR2 SASEGT. CDR3 nucleotides: TGTGCCAGCAGTGAAGCCAGTCGTGCCGGGGAGCTGTTTTTT. This codes for CASSEASRAGELFF.

The chain combines TRBV3-1 with TRBJ2-1; tentatively, D is TRBD2 (5 bases). V was clipped by 4 bases and J by 7 bases, with 14 bases between them. Per the germline V gene, CDR1 is LGHDT and CDR2 is YNNKEL (reference sequence). The CDR3 is 14 residues long. The CDR3 sequence: CASSPTRIGNEQFF. For the CDR3, the DNA is TGTGCCAGCAGCCCCACTAGAATAGGGAATGAGCAGTTCTTC.

This clonotype was observed a handful of times. The gene calls are TRBV29-1 and TRBJ2-7; the D gene is possibly TRBD1 (5 bases). The CDR3 contains 11 residues. V lost 3 bases, J lost 5 bases, and 8 bases lay in between. Germline-derived CDR1 and CDR2 are SQVTM and ANQGSEA. The CDR3 DNA is TGCAGCGTTGAGGACATCGACGAGCAGTACTTC. Translation: CSVEDIDEQYF.

The CDR3 sequence: CASSLGTGGHTGELFF. The CDR3 DNA sequence: TGTGCCAGCAGCTTAGGGACAGGGGGTCACACCGGGGAGCTGTTTTTT. The gene calls are TRBV11-2 and TRBJ2-2; 10 positions agree with TRBD1. The V gene end was trimmed by 1 base and the J gene end by 3 bases; junction bases not matched to a gene: 2. The CDR3 is made up of 16 amino acids. Germline V gene data show CDR1 as SGHAT and CDR2 as FQNNGV.

This clonotype has only a few counts. The rearrangement joins TRBV4-1 to TRBJ1-5; 7 nucleotides agree with TRBD1. The V gene end was trimmed by 4 bases and the J gene end by 4 bases; junction bases not matched to a gene: 7. Germline assignment: CDR1 MGHRA and CDR2 YSYEKL. CDR3 length: 15 amino acids. The CDR3 reads CASSRSEGQNQPQHF. CDR3 coding DNA: TGCGCCAGCAGCCGTTCGGAGGGACAGAATCAGCCCCAGCATTTT.

The sample holds a few counts of this clonotype. This chain connects TRBV12-5 to TRBJ2-3, with 12 bases matching TRBD2. The CDR3 runs 16 residues. Germline-derived CDR1 and CDR2 are LGHNT and FRNRAP. V dropped 7 bases and J dropped 0; count of bases not matched to a gene: 5. The CDR3 reads CASVATSGGSTDTQYF. The CDR3 DNA reads TGTGCTAGTGTCGCAACTAGCGGGGGGAGCACAGATACGCAGTATTTT.